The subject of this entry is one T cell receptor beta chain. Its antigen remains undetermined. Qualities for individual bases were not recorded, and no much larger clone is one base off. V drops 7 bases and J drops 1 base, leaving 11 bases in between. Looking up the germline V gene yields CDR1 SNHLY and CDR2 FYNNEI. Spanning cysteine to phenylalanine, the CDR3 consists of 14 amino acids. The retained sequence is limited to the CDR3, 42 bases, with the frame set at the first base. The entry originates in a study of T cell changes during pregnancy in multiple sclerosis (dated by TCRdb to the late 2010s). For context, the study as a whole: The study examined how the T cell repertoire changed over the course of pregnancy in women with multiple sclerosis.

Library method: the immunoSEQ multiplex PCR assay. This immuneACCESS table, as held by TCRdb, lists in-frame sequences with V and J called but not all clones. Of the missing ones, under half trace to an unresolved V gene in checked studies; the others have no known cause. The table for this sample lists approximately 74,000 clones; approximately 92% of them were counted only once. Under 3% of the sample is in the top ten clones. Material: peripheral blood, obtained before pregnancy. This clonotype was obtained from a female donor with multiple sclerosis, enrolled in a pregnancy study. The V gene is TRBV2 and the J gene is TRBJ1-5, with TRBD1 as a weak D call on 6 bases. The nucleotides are TGTGCCAGCACAAACAGGGCCAGCAATCAGCCCCAGCATTTT. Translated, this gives CASTNRASNQPQHF.